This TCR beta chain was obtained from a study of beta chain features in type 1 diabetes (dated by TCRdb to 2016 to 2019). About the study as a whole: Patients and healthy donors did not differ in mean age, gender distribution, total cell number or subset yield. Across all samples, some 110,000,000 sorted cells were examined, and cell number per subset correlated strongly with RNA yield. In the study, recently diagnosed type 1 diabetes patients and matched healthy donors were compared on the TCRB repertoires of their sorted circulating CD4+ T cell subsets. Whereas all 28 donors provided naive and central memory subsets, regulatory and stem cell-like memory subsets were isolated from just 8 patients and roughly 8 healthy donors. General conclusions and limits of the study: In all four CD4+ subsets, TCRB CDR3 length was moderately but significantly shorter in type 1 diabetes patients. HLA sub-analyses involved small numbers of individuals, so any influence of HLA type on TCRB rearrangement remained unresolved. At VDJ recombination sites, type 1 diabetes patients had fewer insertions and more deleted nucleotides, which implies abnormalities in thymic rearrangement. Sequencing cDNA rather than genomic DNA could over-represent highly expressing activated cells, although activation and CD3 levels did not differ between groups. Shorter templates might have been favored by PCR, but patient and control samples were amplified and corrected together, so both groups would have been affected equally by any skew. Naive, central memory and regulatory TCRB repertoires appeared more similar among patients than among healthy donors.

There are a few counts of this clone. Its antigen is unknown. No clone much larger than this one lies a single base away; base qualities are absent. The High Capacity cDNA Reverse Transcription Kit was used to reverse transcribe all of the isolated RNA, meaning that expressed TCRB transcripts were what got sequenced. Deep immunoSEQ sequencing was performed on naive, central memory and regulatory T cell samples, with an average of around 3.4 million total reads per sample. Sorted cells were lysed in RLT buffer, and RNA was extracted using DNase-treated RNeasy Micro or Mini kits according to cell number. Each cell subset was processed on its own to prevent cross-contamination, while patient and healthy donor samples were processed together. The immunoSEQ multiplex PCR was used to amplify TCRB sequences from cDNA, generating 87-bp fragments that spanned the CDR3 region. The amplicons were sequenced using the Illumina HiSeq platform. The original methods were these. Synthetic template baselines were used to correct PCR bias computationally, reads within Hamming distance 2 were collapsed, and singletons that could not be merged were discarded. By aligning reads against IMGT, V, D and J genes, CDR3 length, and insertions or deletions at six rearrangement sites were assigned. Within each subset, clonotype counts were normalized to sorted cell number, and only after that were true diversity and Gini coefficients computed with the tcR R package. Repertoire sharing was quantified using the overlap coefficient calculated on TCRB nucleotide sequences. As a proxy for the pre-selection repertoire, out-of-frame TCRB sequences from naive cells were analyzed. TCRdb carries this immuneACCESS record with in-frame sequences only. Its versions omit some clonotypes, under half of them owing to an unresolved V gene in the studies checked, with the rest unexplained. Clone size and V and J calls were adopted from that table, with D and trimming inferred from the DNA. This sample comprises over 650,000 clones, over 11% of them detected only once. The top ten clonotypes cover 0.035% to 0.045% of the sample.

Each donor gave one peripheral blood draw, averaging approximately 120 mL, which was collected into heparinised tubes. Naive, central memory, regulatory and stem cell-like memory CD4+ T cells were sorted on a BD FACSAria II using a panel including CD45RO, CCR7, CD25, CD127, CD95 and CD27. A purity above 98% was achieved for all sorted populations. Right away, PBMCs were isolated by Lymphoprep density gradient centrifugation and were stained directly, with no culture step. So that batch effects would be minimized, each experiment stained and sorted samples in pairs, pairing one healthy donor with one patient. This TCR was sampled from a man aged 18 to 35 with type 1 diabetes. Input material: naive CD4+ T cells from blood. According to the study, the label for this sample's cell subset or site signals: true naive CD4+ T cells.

The CDR3 loop reads CASSERDGTQYF. The bases are TGTGCCAGCAGTGAGAGGGACGGGACCCAGTACTTC. The sequence joins TRBV2 to TRBJ2-5; the D gene is possibly TRBD1 or TRBD2, with 5 bases matching each. The germline V gene encodes CDR1 SNHLY and CDR2 FYNNEI. The CDR3 numbers 12 residues from cysteine through phenylalanine. Kept here is only the CDR3 DNA, which spans 36 bases and is read in frame from base 1. Deletion took 3 bases off V and 7 bases off J, with a span of 9 bases between the germline ends.